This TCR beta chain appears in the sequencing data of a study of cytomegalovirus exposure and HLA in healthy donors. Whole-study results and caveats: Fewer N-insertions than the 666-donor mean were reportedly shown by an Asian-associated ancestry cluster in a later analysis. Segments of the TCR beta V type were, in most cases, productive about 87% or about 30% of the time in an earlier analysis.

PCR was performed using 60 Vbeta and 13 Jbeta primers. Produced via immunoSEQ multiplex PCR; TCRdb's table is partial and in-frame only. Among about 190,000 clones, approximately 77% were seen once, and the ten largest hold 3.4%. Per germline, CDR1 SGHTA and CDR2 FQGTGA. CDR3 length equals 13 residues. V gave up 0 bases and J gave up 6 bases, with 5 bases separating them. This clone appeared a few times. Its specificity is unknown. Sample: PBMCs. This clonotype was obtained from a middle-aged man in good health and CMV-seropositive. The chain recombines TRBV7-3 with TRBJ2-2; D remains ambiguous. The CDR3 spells CASSLTPAGELFF. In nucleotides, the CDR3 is TGTGCCAGCAGCTTAACCCCTGCCGGGGAGCTGTTTTTT.